Included here is one T cell receptor (beta chain) sequence, with context. This entry belongs to a study of blood T cell repertoires in COVID-19. On the study more broadly: COVID-19 samples collected from the United States, Italy and Spain covered acute and convalescent phases.

The length of the CDR3 is 14 residues. Germline V gene sequence: CDR1 SNHLY, CDR2 FYNNEI. Trimming took 5 bases from V and 2 from J, leaving 12 bases between them. As handled by the study authors: Amplification of reference gene primers provided the estimated nucleated cell counts. The assay was immunoSEQ multiplex PCR, and TCRdb's table has in-frame clones only and misses some. That table supplies the V and J calls and clone size; D and trimming were determined from the DNA. This sample yields more than 200,000 clones, of which 70% to 90% are seen a single time; 1.5% to 2% belongs to the top ten. This sequence joins TRBV2 and TRBJ1-1; D remains ambiguous. The sample consisted of PBMCs or T cells enriched from blood (not recorded which). The clonotype comes from a woman aged 45-65 years who had recovered from COVID-19. DNA of the CDR3: TGTGCCAGCAGTAAGTACAGTGAAAACACTGAAGCTTTCTTT. It specifies CASSKYSENTEAFF. Supplemented by reference TRBV2 and TRBJ1-1, the full variable domain reads EPEVTQTPSHQVTQMGQEVILRCVPISNHLYFYWYRQILGQKVEFLVSFYNNEISEKSEIFDDQFSVERPDGSNFTLKIRSTKLEDSAMYFCASSKYSENTEAFFGQGTRLTVV.